Below are 3 T cell receptor beta chains sequenced from a single sample in a study of blood T cell repertoires in COVID-19. TCRdb keeps only in-frame clones here, not all; method: immunoSEQ multiplex PCR. The sample consists of about 400,000 clones, about nine tenths of them appearing once. Sequenced sample: PBMCs or T cells enriched from blood (not recorded which). These receptors were obtained from a woman in her thirties who had recovered from COVID-19.

The chain uses TRBV19 and TRBJ1-5; no firm D call. The CDR3 is 12 residues long. Trimming took off 7 bases at V and 3 bases at J, with 7 bases between the two ends. Germline V gene data show CDR1 as LNHDA and CDR2 as SQIVND (reference sequence). CDR3 region: CASTQSNQPQHF. The CDR3 coding sequence is TGTGCCAGTACCCAGTCCAATCAGCCCCAGCATTTT.

This clone was counted a single time. The chain links TRBV7-2 to TRBJ1-5; D is perhaps TRBD1 (5 bases). V was cut by 1 base and J by 5 bases, with 15 bases left in between. This CDR3 is built from 16 residues. Germline V lookup: CDR1 SGHTA, CDR2 FQGNSA. As DNA, the CDR3 is TGTGCCAGCAGCTTAGTAGCGGGGCTTGGCGATCAGCCCCAGCATTTT. It codes for CASSLVAGLGDQPQHF.

The chain recombines TRBV18 with TRBJ1-1; D ambiguous. V was trimmed by 2 bases and J by 3 bases, leaving 16 bases between them. There are 16 residues in the CDR3. The germline V gene encodes CDR1 KGHSH and CDR2 LQKENI. The CDR3 DNA follows: TGTGCCAGCTCACCATCGAGGCTGGGGAGTCACACTGAAGCTTTCTTT. This encodes CASSPSRLGSHTEAFF.